What follows are 13 T cell receptor beta chains derived from one specimen sequenced in a study of cytotoxic CD8 clonotypes in ibrutinib-treated CLL. The method was immunoSEQ multiplex PCR; TCRdb's version includes in-frame clones alone and lacks a portion of them. This table holds tens of thousands of clones, about three fifths found once. The source was PBMCs, collected before ibrutinib treatment. These receptors all stem from a human donor with chronic lymphocytic leukemia.

V gene TRBV11-3 combines with J gene TRBJ1-3; no firm D call. Germline V gene lookup returns CDR1 SGHNT and CDR2 YENEEA. This CDR3 is 13 amino acids long. V gave up 3 bases and J gave up 3 bases, with 6 bases separating them. This CDR3 is CASSLTYGNTIYF. CDR3 sequence (DNA): TGTGCCAGCAGCTTGACTTATGGAAACACCATATATTTT.

V gene TRBV4-2 combines with J gene TRBJ2-6; D gene ambiguous. This CDR3 has 17 amino acids. V lost 3 bases to trimming and J lost 0 bases, with 12 bases between them. Looked up from germline, CDR1 is LGHNA and CDR2 is YNFKEQ. The CDR3 reads CASSHLDGNSGANVLTF. CDR3 in DNA: TGTGCCAGCAGCCATCTGGACGGAAACTCTGGGGCCAACGTCCTGACTTTC.

This clone was detected once. This chain links TRBV5-6 with TRBJ1-3, with D uncertain. Trimming pared 0 bases from V and 1 base from J, leaving 8 bases between. This CDR3 has 15 residues. CDR1 SGHDT and CDR2 YYEEEE come from the germline V gene. CDR3 sequence: CASSLGAYSGNTIYF. The CDR3 coding sequence is TGTGCCAGCAGCTTGGGGGCCTATTCTGGAAACACCATATATTTT.

This clone was detected only a few times. The chain employs TRBV21-1 and TRBJ1-5; the D call TRBD1 from the table was never checked on the DNA. TRBV21-1 is a recognized pseudogene. The CDR3 totals 13 residues. The CDR3 loop is CASSKDPKTVQHF. The DNA for the CDR3 is TGTGCCAGCAGCAAAGACCCTAAGACAGTCCAGCATTTT.

V gene TRBV6-5 combines with J gene TRBJ2-1, with a weak D call TRBD1 (6 bases). Germline values: CDR1 MNHEY, CDR2 SVGAGI. The CDR3 extends over 13 amino acids. Between the trimmed V and J ends, which lost 2 bases and 9 bases, there was a span of 11 bases. CDR3 loop: CASSYARGVEQFF. CDR3 in DNA: TGTGCCAGCAGTTACGCCAGGGGTGTTGAGCAGTTCTTC.

This clone appeared a few times. The J gene is TRBJ1-2, the V gene TRBV19; 11 positions match TRBD1. The CDR3 extends over 16 amino acids. In germline, CDR1 is LNHDA, CDR2 SQIVND (reference sequence). V lost 6 bases and J lost 4; bases outside the gene matches: 10. CDR3 in amino acids: CASRAGTGGLPYGYTF. CDR3 nucleotides: TGTGCCAGTAGGGCCGGGACAGGGGGTCTCCCCTATGGCTACACCTTC.

CDR3 coding DNA: TGTGCCAGAGAGAGTAAAGTTCGGACGGGGAACTACGAGCAGTACTTC. This sequence encodes CARESKVRTGNYEQYF. V and J are TRBV25-1 and TRBJ2-7; perhaps TRBD2 as D (5 bases). The CDR3 has 16 amino acids. V gave up 9 bases and J gave up 3 bases, with 24 bases separating them. The germline CDR1 and CDR2 sequences are MGHDK and SYGVNS.

The rearrangement uses TRBV7-9 and TRBJ1-1, with TRBD1 matching 7 bases. CDR1 is SEHNR and CDR2 is FQNEAQ in the germline V gene (reference sequence). The CDR3 has 15 residues. Trimming at V came to 5 bases and at J to 5 bases, leaving 11 bases not matched to a gene. The CDR3 sequence is CASSPRGTAETEAFF. CDR3 nucleotides: TGTGCCAGCAGCCCCCGCGGGACAGCCGAGACTGAAGCTTTCTTT.

The rearrangement uses TRBV27 and TRBJ2-5; TRBD1 agrees at 7 bases. Trimming took 0 bases from V and 3 from J; bases not matched to a gene: 4. CDR1 and CDR2 (germline): MNHEY, SMNVEV (reference sequence). This CDR3 has 15 amino acids. In nucleotides, the CDR3 is TGTGCCAGCAGTTTATCCGCCGACAGGGAAGAGACCCAGTACTTC. Encoded protein: CASSLSADREETQYF.

The rearrangement uses TRBV15 and TRBJ2-7; D gene unclear. The germline V gene encodes CDR1 LNHNV and CDR2 YYDKDF (reference sequence). This CDR3 is built from 12 residues. V gave up 0 bases and J gave up 3 bases, with 3 bases separating them. The CDR3 region has the DNA TGTGCCACCAGCAGAGACAGCTACGAGCAGTACTTC. Amino acid sequence: CATSRDSYEQYF.

This clone was counted a few times. The V call is TRBV27, the J call TRBJ2-7; D unclear. The CDR3 is 13 amino acids. The V gene lost 2 bases and the J gene lost 6 bases, with 11 bases spanning the gap. Germline lookup yields CDR1 MNHEY and CDR2 SMNVEV (reference sequence). CDR3: CASSLTQGREQYF. Written as DNA, the CDR3 is TGTGCCAGCAGTTTAACCCAAGGGCGCGAGCAGTACTTC.

The chain uses TRBV19 and TRBJ2-7; 9 nucleotides agree with TRBD2. Germline assignment: CDR1 LNHDA and CDR2 SQIVND (reference sequence). V gave up 3 bases and J gave up 7 bases; unmatched junction bases: 10. This CDR3 comprises 15 residues. CDR3 amino acids: CASSMGLAGPREQYF. The CDR3 coding sequence is TGTGCCAGTAGTATGGGACTAGCAGGCCCGCGGGAGCAGTACTTC.

The rearrangement links TRBV27 to TRBJ2-3; the D is unclear. There are 16 residues in the CDR3. V was pared by 0 bases and J by 1 base, with 11 bases between. Germline V gene sequence: CDR1 MNHEY, CDR2 SMNVEV (reference sequence). The CDR3 protein is CASSLSGRARTDTQYF. The CDR3 DNA follows: TGTGCCAGCAGTTTATCCGGAAGGGCCCGCACAGATACGCAGTATTTT.